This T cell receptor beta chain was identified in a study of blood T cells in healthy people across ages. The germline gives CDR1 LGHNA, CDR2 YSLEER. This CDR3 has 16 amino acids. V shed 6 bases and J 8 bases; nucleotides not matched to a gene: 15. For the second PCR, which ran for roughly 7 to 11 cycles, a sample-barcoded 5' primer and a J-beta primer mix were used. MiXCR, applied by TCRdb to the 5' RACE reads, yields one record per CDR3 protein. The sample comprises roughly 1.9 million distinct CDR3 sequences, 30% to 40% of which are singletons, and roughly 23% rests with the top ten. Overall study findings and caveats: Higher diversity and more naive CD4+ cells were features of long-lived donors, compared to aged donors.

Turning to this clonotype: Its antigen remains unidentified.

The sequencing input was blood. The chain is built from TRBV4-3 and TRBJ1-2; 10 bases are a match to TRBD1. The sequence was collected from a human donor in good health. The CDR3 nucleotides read TGCGCCAGCAGAGATTCTTCGACAGGGGGCGTCCGGGGCTACACCTTC. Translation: CASRDSSTGGVRGYTF.